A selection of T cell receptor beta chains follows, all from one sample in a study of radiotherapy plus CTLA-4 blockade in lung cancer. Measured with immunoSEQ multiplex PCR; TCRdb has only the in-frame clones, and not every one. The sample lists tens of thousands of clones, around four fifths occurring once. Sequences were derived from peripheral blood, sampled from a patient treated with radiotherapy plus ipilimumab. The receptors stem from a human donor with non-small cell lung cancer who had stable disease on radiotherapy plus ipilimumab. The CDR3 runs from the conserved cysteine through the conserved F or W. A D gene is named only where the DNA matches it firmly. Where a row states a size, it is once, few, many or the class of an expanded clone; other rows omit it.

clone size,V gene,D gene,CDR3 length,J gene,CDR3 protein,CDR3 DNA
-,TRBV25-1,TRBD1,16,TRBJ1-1,CASSESGTAVNTEAFF,TGTGCCAGCAGTGAATCCGGGACAGCCGTGAACACTGAAGCTTTCTTT
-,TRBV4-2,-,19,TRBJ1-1,CASSQASGSFPGDRTEAFF,TGTGCCAGCAGCCAGGCTAGTGGTTCTTTCCCGGGGGATCGTACTGAAGCTTTCTTT
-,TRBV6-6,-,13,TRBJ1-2,CASSSQGNYGYTF,TGTGCCAGCAGTTCACAGGGAAACTATGGCTACACCTTC
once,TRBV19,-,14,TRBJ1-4,CASSILDGPKKLFF,TGTGCCAGTAGTATTTTGGACGGACCCAAAAAACTGTTTTTT
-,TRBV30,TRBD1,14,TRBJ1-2,CAWSPGTGRYGYTF,TGTGCCTGGAGCCCCGGGACAGGGAGGTATGGCTACACCTTC
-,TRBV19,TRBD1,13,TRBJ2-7,CATLGQGAGEQYF,TGTGCCACCCTTGGACAGGGGGCGGGGGAGCAGTACTTC
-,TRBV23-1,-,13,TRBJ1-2,CASSRGTGYGYTF,TGCGCCAGCAGTCGGGGGACGGGGTATGGCTACACCTTC
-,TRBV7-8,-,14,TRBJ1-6,CASSLGANNSPLHF,TGTGCCAGCAGCTTAGGGGCCAATAATTCACCCCTCCACTTT
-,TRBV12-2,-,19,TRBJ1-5,CASRLAPRPKGHGNQPQHF,TGTGCAAGTCGCTTAGCCCCACGCCCTAAAGGACATGGCAATCAGCCCCAGCATTTT
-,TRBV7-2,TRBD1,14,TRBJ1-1,CASSLEGAGDEAFF,TGTGCCAGCAGCTTAGAGGGGGCGGGGGATGAAGCTTTCTTT
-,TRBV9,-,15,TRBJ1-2,CASSSYPGLSYGYTF,TGTGCCAGCAGCTCATACCCGGGACTGTCCTATGGCTACACCTTC
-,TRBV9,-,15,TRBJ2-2,CASSVDGAGTGELFF,TGTGCCAGCAGCGTAGACGGGGCCGGCACCGGGGAGCTGTTTTTT
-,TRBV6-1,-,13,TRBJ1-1,CASSETLNTEAFF,TGTGCCAGCAGTGAGACACTCAACACTGAAGCTTTCTTT
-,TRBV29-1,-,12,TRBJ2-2,CSVVLLTGELFF,TGCAGCGTTGTCCTCCTCACCGGGGAGCTGTTTTTT
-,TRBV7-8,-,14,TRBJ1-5,CASSLGTSNQPQHF,TGTGCCAGCAGCCTCGGGACATCTAATCAGCCCCAGCATTTT
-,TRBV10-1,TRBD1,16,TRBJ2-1,CASSENDRGRINEQFF,TGCGCCAGCAGTGAGAACGACAGGGGACGAATCAATGAGCAGTTCTTC
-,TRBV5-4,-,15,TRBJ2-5,CASSLASKTRETQYF,TGTGCCAGCAGCTTGGCTTCGAAGACGAGGGAGACCCAGTACTTC
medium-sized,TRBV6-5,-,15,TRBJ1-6,CASRPDTGYNSPLHF,TGTGCCAGCAGACCTGACACAGGGTATAATTCACCCCTCCACTTT
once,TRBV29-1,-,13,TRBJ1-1,CSVVDRLNTEAFF,TGCAGCGTTGTTGACAGACTGAACACTGAAGCTTTCTTT
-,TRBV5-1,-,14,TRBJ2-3,CASSRSKETDTQYF,TGCGCCAGCAGCCGTAGCAAGGAGACAGATACGCAGTATTTT
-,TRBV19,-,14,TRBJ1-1,CASKRQTGATEAFF,TGTGCCAGTAAGCGACAGACTGGGGCCACTGAAGCTTTCTTT
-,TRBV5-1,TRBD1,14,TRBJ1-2,CASSFSQGASGYTF,TGCGCCAGCAGCTTTTCCCAGGGGGCGAGTGGCTACACCTTC
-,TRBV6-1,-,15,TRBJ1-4,CASAKDGGPNEKLFF,TGTGCCAGCGCCAAGGACGGCGGTCCTAATGAAAAACTGTTTTTT
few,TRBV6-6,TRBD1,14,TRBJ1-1,CASSYSDRRTEAFF,TGTGCCAGCAGTTACTCGGACAGGCGCACTGAAGCTTTCTTT
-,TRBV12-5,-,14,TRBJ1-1,CASGLGQMNTEAFF,TGTGCTAGTGGTCTGGGTCAAATGAACACTGAAGCTTTCTTT
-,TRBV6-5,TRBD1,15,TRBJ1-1,CASSGGQGINTEAFF,TGTGCCAGCAGTGGGGGACAGGGGATTAACACTGAAGCTTTCTTT
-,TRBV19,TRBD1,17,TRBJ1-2,CASSIVRGQRANYGYTF,TGTGCCAGTAGTATCGTAAGGGGACAGAGAGCTAACTATGGCTACACCTTC
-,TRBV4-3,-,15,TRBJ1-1,CASSHLRGGNTEAFF,TGCGCCAGCAGCCATCTCCGGGGGGGGAACACTGAAGCTTTCTTT
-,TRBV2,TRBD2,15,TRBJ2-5,CASSEMAGRGETQYF,TGTGCCAGCAGTGAAATGGCTGGGCGGGGGGAGACCCAGTACTTC
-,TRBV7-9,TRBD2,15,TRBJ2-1,CASSLGLAEYNEQFF,TGTGCCAGCAGCTTAGGGCTAGCGGAGTACAATGAGCAGTTCTTC
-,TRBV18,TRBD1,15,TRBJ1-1,CASSPRDRDPAEAFF,TGTGCCAGCTCACCTAGGGACAGGGACCCCGCTGAAGCTTTCTTT
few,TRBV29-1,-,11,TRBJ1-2,CSVVGADGYTF,TGCAGCGTTGTTGGGGCGGATGGCTACACCTTC
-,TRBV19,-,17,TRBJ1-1,CASPAPLTVAGRTEAFF,TGTGCCTCACCCGCGCCCCTTACTGTGGCTGGGCGCACTGAAGCTTTCTTT
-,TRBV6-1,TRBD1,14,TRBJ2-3,CASSLGGSTDTQYF,TGTGCCAGCAGCCTAGGGGGCTCGACAGATACGCAGTATTTT
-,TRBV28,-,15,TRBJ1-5,CASSAVGQGLRAQHF,TGTGCCAGCAGTGCTGTTGGGCAGGGCCTCAGGGCCCAGCATTTT
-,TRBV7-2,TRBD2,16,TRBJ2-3,CASSLGLAGGADTQYF,TGTGCCAGCAGCTTAGGACTAGCGGGGGGGGCGGATACGCAGTATTTT
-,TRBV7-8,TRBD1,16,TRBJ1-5,CASSLPPGQGNQPQHF,TGTGCCAGCAGCTTACCCCCGGGACAGGGTAATCAGCCCCAGCATTTT
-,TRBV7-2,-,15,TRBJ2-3,CASSLARLGVYTQYF,TGTGCCAGCAGCCTAGCTAGACTTGGGGTATATACGCAGTATTTT
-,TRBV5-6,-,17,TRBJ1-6,CASSLQGQSLGLRPLHF,TGTGCCAGCAGCTTACAGGGTCAGAGCCTGGGATTGAGGCCCCTCCACTTT
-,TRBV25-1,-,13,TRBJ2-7,CASSPADSYEQYF,TGTGCCAGCAGTCCAGCTGACAGCTACGAGCAGTACTTC
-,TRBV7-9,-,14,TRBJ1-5,CASSLTAGNQPQHF,TGTGCCAGCAGCCTGACAGCGGGCAATCAGCCCCAGCATTTT
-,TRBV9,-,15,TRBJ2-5,CASSVSPGGEETQYF,TGTGCCAGCAGCGTCTCCCCGGGTGGTGAGGAGACCCAGTACTTC
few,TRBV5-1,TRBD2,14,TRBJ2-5,CASSFSGGGETQYF,TGCGCCAGCAGCTTTAGCGGGGGGGGAGAGACCCAGTACTTC
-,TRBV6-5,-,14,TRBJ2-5,CASSYSDGRETQYF,TGTGCCAGCAGTTACTCAGATGGGCGGGAGACCCAGTACTTC
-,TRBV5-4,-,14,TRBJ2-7,CASSAARGRDEQYF,TGTGCCAGCAGCGCCGCCAGGGGACGGGACGAGCAGTACTTC
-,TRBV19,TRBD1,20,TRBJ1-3,CASSRQDRGRWGTTGNTIYF,TGTGCCAGTAGCAGACAGGACAGGGGGCGATGGGGAACGACTGGAAACACCATATATTTT
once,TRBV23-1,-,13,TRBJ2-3,CASSPQRTDTQYF,TGCGCCAGCAGTCCGCAAAGGACAGATACGCAGTATTTT
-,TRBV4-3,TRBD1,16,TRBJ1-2,CASSQEARTGPYGYTF,TGCGCCAGCAGCCAAGAAGCAAGGACAGGGCCCTATGGCTACACCTTC
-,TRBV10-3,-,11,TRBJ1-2,CAISESTGYTF,TGTGCCATCAGTGAGTCAACGGGCTACACCTTC
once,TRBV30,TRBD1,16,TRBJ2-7,CAWRGRDSQTSYEQYF,TGTGCCTGGAGGGGAAGGGACAGCCAAACCTCCTACGAGCAGTACTTC
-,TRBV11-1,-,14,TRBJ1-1,CASSLGGGNTEAFF,TGTGCCAGCAGCTTAGGTGGGGGGAACACTGAAGCTTTCTTT
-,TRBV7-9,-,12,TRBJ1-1,CASSSVNTEAFF,TGTGCCAGCAGCTCCGTGAACACTGAAGCTTTCTTT
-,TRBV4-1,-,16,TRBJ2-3,CASSHIKLPRTDTQYF,TGCGCCAGCAGCCATATCAAACTCCCCCGGACAGATACGCAGTATTTT
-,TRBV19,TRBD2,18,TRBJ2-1,CASSPDGLAGGPYNEQFF,TGTGCCAGTAGTCCTGACGGACTAGCGGGGGGTCCCTACAATGAGCAGTTCTTC
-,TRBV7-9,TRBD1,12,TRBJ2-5,CAGRTGQETQYF,TGTGCCGGCAGGACAGGTCAAGAGACCCAGTACTTC
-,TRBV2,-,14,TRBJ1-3,CASSETASGNTIYF,TGTGCCAGCAGTGAAACGGCCTCTGGAAACACCATATATTTT
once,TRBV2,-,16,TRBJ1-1,CASSEALPPGWAEAFF,TGTGCCAGCAGTGAAGCGCTACCCCCCGGCTGGGCTGAAGCTTTCTTT
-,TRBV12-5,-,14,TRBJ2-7,CASGPSGTSYEQYF,TGTGCTAGTGGTCCCTCCGGGACCTCCTACGAGCAGTACTTC
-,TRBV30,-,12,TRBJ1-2,CAWGGALYGYTF,TGTGCCTGGGGCGGGGCGCTCTATGGCTACACCTTC